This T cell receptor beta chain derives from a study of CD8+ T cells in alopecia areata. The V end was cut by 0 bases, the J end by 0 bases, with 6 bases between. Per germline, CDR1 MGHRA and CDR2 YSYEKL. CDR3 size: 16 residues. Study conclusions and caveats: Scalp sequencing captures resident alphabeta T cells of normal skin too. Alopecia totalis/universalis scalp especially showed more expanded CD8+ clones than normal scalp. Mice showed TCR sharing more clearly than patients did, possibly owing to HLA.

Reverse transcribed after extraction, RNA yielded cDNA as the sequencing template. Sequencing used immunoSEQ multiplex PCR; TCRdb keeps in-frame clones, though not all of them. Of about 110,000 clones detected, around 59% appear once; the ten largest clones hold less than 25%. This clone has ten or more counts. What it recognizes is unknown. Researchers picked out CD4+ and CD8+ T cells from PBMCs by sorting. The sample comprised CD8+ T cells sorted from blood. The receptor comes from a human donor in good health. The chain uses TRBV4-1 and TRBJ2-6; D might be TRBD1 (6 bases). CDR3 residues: CASSQDRGSGANVLTF. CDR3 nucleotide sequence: TGCGCCAGCAGCCAAGACAGGGGCTCTGGGGCCAACGTCCTGACTTTC.